Each of the 23 T cell receptor beta chains below was sequenced from the same sample in a study of spatial heterogeneity in lung cancer. Indicated time point: sample taken at primary tumor resection. TCRdb fed the 5' RACE reads into MiXCR, producing one record per CDR3 protein. The sample has 85,000 to 100,000 distinct CDR3 sequences; approximately 12% are singletons. Sequencing was performed on PBMCs, taken at surgery. Receptor source: a male donor with early-stage non-small cell lung cancer.

This clonotype showed up many times. The J gene is TRBJ2-3, the V gene TRBV2; D uncertain. Germline CDR1 reads SNHLY; CDR2 reads FYNNEI. V lost 5 bases and J 3 bases, leaving 6 bases between the germline ends. The CDR3 contains 12 residues. CDR3: CASSTETDTQYF. CDR3 nucleotide sequence: TGTGCCAGCAGTACAGAGACAGATACGCAGTATTTT. The full variable domain, completed using reference TRBV2 and TRBJ2-3, is EPEVTQTPSHQVTQMGQEVILRCVPISNHLYFYWYRQILGQKVEFLVSFYNNEISEKSEIFDDQFSVERPDGSNFTLKIRSTKLEDSAMYFCASSTETDTQYFGPGTRLTVL.

The chain uses TRBV29-1 and TRBJ1-3; D is uncertain. V was trimmed by 1 base and J by 0 bases, leaving 7 bases between them. The CDR3 totals 14 residues. Germline CDR1 SQVTM, CDR2 ANQGSEA. CDR3 residues: CSVEVSDSGNTIYF. CDR3 DNA: TGCAGCGTTGAAGTCTCAGACTCTGGAAACACCATATATTTT.

This sequence joins TRBV7-8 and TRBJ2-2; D is perhaps TRBD1 (7 bases). V lost 1 base and J lost 6, with 15 bases in between. In germline, CDR1 is SGHVS, CDR2 FQNEAQ. There are 16 residues in the CDR3. DNA for the CDR3: TGTGCCAGCAGCTTAGGACAGGGACTCGGGGCCGGGGAGCTGTTTTTT. This gives the protein CASSLGQGLGAGELFF. The full variable domain, in which reference TRBV7-8 and TRBJ2-2 provide the parts outside the CDR3, is GAGVSQSPRYKVAKRGQDVALRCDPISGHVSLFWYQQALGQGPEFLTYFQNEAQLDKSGLPSDRFFAERPEGSVSTLKIQRTQQEDSAVYLCASSLGQGLGAGELFFGEGSRLTVL.

This clonotype showed up just a few times. The chain recombines TRBV25-1 with TRBJ2-7; 7 bases fit TRBD1. The CDR3 contains 14 residues. Germline CDR1 MGHDK, CDR2 SYGVNS. J lost 2 bases, V lost 4 bases, and 5 bases had no gene match. The CDR3 is CASSAAGGTYEQYF. CDR3 nucleotide sequence: TGTGCCAGCAGTGCAGCAGGGGGTACCTACGAGCAGTACTTC.

The chain joins TRBV29-1 to TRBJ1-3; no definite D call. Trimming pared 8 bases from V and 2 bases from J, leaving 1 base between. CDR3 size: 9 residues. Germline CDR1 and CDR2: SQVTM and ANQGSEA. The CDR3 protein is CSPGNTIYF. The CDR3 DNA is TGCAGCCCTGGAAACACCATATATTTT.

This clonotype has a count of ten or more. CDR3 loop: CASSMDSQAGELFF. CDR3 DNA: TGTGCCAGCAGCATGGACAGCCAGGCCGGGGAGCTGTTTTTT. The chain employs TRBV7-3 and TRBJ2-2; tentatively, D is TRBD1 (6 bases). The CDR3 spans 14 residues. Germline CDR1 reads SGHTA; CDR2 reads FQGTGA. The V and J ends lost 5 bases and 6 bases respectively, with 13 bases between them.

The chain carries TRBV10-3 and TRBJ1-5; D perhaps matches TRBD1 (6 bases). The CDR3 loop spans 13 amino acids. Trimming pared 0 bases from V and 14 bases from J, leaving 14 bases between. Germline V CDR1 and CDR2: ENHRY, SYGVKD. The CDR3 DNA reads TGTGCCATCAGTGAGTCGGTAGGACAGACTGAGCATTTT. This encodes CAISESVGQTEHF.

The chain joins TRBV5-5 to TRBJ1-2; 8 nucleotides line up with TRBD1. J gave up 0 bases and V 3 bases, and 4 bases lay outside the gene matches. Germline CDR1 is SGHKS and CDR2 is YYEKEE (reference sequence). This CDR3 spans 15 amino acids. The DNA of the CDR3 is TGTGCCAGCAGCTGGGGGACAGGATCTAACTATGGCTACACCTTC. It specifies CASSWGTGSNYGYTF. Combining the CDR3 with reference TRBV5-5 and TRBJ1-2 gives the whole variable domain DAGVTQSPTHLIKTRGQQVTLRCSPISGHKSVSWYQQVLGQGPQFIFQYYEKEERGRGNFPDRFSARQFPNYSSELNVNALLLGDSALYLCASSWGTGSNYGYTFGSGTRLTVV.

The chain uses TRBV28 and TRBJ1-1, with a weak D call TRBD1 (6 bases). Germline CDR1 and CDR2: MDHEN and SYDVKM. The ends were cut back, 5 bases at V and 4 bases at J, with 14 bases in the middle. The CDR3 contains 14 residues. For the CDR3, the DNA is TGTGCCAGCAGTATAACAGGGTTGGGCACTGAAGCTTTCTTT. Its protein is CASSITGLGTEAFF.

This clonotype has a handful of counts. The genes are TRBV29-1 and TRBJ2-2, with 7 bases aligning to TRBD1. The J segment lost 4 bases and the V segment lost 7 bases, leaving 9 bases of the junction unmatched. CDR3 length equals 14 residues. Germline V CDR1 and CDR2: SQVTM, ANQGSEA. CDR3 residues: CSAITGAGTGELFF. CDR3 coding DNA: TGCAGCGCAATAACAGGGGCCGGCACCGGGGAGCTGTTTTTT.

This clonotype has only a few counts. CDR3 sequence reads: CASSLRGGAGTPQYF. CDR3 DNA: TGTGCCAGCAGTTTGCGGGGAGGGGCTGGTACCCCTCAGTACTTC. The rearrangement links TRBV28 to TRBJ2-7, with 7 bases identical to TRBD2. V lost 3 bases to trimming and J lost 10 bases; unmatched junction nucleotides: 15. Germline CDR1 and CDR2: MDHEN and SYDVKM. This CDR3 is 15 amino acids long.

Ten or more counts support this clonotype. This chain links TRBV29-1 with TRBJ2-7; unclear D gene. This CDR3 is built from 15 residues. Trimming removed 5 bases from V and 3 bases from J, with 20 bases in between. Germline V gene data show CDR1 as SQVTM and CDR2 as ANQGSEA. The CDR3 DNA reads as TGCAGCGTTTCTCCCCAAGGGCAGAATTTCTACGAGCAGTACTTC. It is translated as CSVSPQGQNFYEQYF.

This clonotype was counted a few times. V and J are TRBV28 and TRBJ1-2; TRBD1 is a possible D gene (5 bases). V gave up 6 bases and J gave up 8 bases, with 19 bases separating them. The germline gives CDR1 MDHEN, CDR2 SYDVKM. The CDR3 runs 14 residues. The CDR3 DNA reads as TGTGCCAGCAGCGGACCGGGGCCCACGGGAGGCTACACCTTC. Protein sequence: CASSGPGPTGGYTF.

In this sample, this clonotype turned up many times. The J gene is TRBJ1-5, the V gene TRBV29-1; the D gene is possibly TRBD1 (6 bases). The CDR3 length is 13 residues. Germline V gives CDR1 SQVTM, CDR2 ANQGSEA. Trimming shortened V by 1 base and J by 5 bases, and 9 bases separated the two germline ends. The CDR3 reads CSVEGGGDQPQHF. DNA for the CDR3: TGCAGCGTTGAAGGGGGGGGCGATCAGCCCCAGCATTTT.

This clonotype was found a few times. V is TRBV28 and J is TRBJ2-7; a weak D match, TRBD1 (6 bases). Between the trimmed V and J ends, which lost 8 bases and 2 bases, there was a span of 22 bases. The V gene's germline CDR1 is MDHEN and CDR2 SYDVKM. The CDR3 is 16 residues long. The CDR3 DNA reads TGTGCCAGCGCCCTGGATAGGGGACACCCTACCTACGAGCAGTACTTC. This gives the protein CASALDRGHPTYEQYF.

This chain uses TRBV7-2 with TRBJ2-7; no firm D call. CDR1 and CDR2 (germline): SGHTA, FQGNSA. CDR3 length equals 16 residues. The germline V and J ends were trimmed by 3 bases and 4 bases, with 19 bases remaining between them. CDR3 loop: CASSFDSRPQPYEQYF. CDR3 DNA: TGTGCCAGCAGCTTTGATTCCCGACCGCAGCCATACGAGCAGTACTTC.

This clonotype was seen more than once but under ten times. V is TRBV9 and J is TRBJ2-7, with D possibly TRBD1 on 5 matching bases. V was trimmed by 4 bases and J by 2 bases, leaving 13 bases between them. Germline V gene sequence: CDR1 SGDLS, CDR2 YYNGEE. The CDR3 loop spans 14 amino acids. The CDR3 spells CASSHTSGTYEQYF. CDR3 DNA: TGTGCCAGCAGCCACACCTCAGGGACCTACGAGCAGTACTTC.

This clonotype was counted between two and nine times. This chain joins TRBV7-8 and TRBJ2-3, with 7 bases matching TRBD2. After removal of 5 bases from V and 6 bases from J, the junction contained 11 bases not matched to a gene. Per germline, CDR1 SGHVS and CDR2 FQNEAQ. This CDR3 has 15 residues. The CDR3: CASSSRLAAEDTQYF. The CDR3 bases are TGTGCCAGCAGCAGCCGACTAGCTGCTGAGGATACGCAGTATTTT.

The CDR3 reads CASSVDGRGTYEQYF. The CDR3, as DNA: TGTGCCAGCAGCGTAGACGGCAGGGGGACCTACGAGCAGTACTTC. The gene calls are TRBV9 and TRBJ2-7; 7 nucleotides agree with TRBD1. There are 15 residues in the CDR3. V gave up 0 bases and J gave up 2 bases; unmatched junction bases: 5. Looked up from germline, CDR1 is SGDLS and CDR2 is YYNGEE.

The V call is TRBV7-2, the J call TRBJ2-1, with TRBD1 identical over 8 bases. With 5 bases clipped from V and 7 bases from J, the junction kept 13 bases outside the gene matches. In germline, CDR1 is SGHTA, CDR2 FQGNSA. The CDR3 spans 16 residues. The CDR3 DNA is TGTGCCAGCAGCGCTGGCAGGACTACAGGGGGGAATGAGCAGTTCTTC. Translated, it gives CASSAGRTTGGNEQFF.

This chain connects TRBV5-5 to TRBJ1-1, with D maybe TRBD1 (6 bases). This CDR3 comprises 15 residues. Germline V gene data show CDR1 as SGHKS and CDR2 as YYEKEE (reference sequence). V was trimmed by 1 base and J by 0 bases, leaving 10 bases between them. The CDR3 spells CASSLRGAMNTEAFF. CDR3 sequence (DNA): TGTGCCAGCAGCTTGAGGGGGGCCATGAACACTGAAGCTTTCTTT.

The chain employs TRBV10-3 and TRBJ2-7; no clear D. This CDR3 is built from 13 residues. Trimming shortened V by 0 bases and J by 7 bases, and 10 bases separated the two germline ends. Germline V gives CDR1 ENHRY, CDR2 SYGVKD. As DNA, the CDR3 is TGTGCCATCAGTGAGTCCAGCCTGGGGGAGCAGTACTTC. Amino acids: CAISESSLGEQYF.

This clonotype showed up many times. The chain has TRBV23-1 and TRBJ2-1; 7 bases are shared with TRBD1. TRBV23-1 counts as an open reading frame of uncertain function. The CDR3 is 14 amino acids. The trim removed 3 bases at V and 8 bases at J, leaving 7 bases unmatched. CDR3: CASSHDRESHEQFF. DNA for the CDR3: TGCGCCAGCAGTCACGACAGGGAAAGCCATGAGCAGTTCTTC.